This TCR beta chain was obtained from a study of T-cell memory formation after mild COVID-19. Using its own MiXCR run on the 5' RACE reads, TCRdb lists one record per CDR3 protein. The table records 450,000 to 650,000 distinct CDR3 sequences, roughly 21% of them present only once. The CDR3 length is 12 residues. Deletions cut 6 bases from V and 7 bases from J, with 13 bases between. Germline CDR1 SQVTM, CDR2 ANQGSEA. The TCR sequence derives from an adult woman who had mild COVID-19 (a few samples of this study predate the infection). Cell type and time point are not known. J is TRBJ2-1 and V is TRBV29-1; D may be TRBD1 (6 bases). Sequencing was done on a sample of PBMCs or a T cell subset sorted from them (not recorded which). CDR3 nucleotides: TGCAGCGTGGGATGGGGGCAGAATGAGCAGTTCTTC. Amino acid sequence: CSVGWGQNEQFF.